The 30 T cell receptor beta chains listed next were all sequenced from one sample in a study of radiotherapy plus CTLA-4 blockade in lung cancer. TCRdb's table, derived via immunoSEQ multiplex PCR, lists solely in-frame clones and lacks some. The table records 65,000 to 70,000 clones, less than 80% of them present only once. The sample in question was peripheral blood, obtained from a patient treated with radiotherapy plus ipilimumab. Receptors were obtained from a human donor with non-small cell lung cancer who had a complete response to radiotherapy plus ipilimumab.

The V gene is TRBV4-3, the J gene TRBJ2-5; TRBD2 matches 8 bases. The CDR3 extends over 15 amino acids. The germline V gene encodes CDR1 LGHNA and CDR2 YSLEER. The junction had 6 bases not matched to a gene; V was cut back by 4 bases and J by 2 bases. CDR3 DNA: TGCGCCAGCAGCCCGAATCGGGGGGGTCAAGAGACCCAGTACTTC. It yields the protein CASSPNRGGQETQYF.

In DNA form, the CDR3 reads TGTGCCAGTAGTACTCAGGGCGTCTATGGCTACACCTTC. Translated, it gives CASSTQGVYGYTF. This chain links TRBV19 with TRBJ1-2; tentatively, D is TRBD1 (5 bases). CDR1 LNHDA and CDR2 SQIVND come from the germline V gene (reference sequence). Trimming pared 4 bases from V and 4 bases from J, leaving 10 bases between. The CDR3 is 13 residues long.

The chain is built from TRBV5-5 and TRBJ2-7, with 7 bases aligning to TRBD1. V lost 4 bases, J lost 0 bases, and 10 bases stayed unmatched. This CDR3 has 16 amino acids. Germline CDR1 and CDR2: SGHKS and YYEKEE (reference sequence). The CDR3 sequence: CASSLRFWDSSYEQYF. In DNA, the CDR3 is TGTGCCAGCAGCCTCCGTTTTTGGGACAGCTCCTACGAGCAGTACTTC.

The CDR3 reads CASSVEGGTEAFF. For the CDR3, the DNA is TGTGCCAGCAGCGTAGAGGGCGGAACTGAAGCTTTCTTT. The chain links TRBV9 to TRBJ1-1; D is unresolved. The CDR3 consists of 13 residues. CDR1 is SGDLS and CDR2 is YYNGEE in the germline V gene. Trimming pared 0 bases from V and 5 bases from J, leaving 8 bases between.

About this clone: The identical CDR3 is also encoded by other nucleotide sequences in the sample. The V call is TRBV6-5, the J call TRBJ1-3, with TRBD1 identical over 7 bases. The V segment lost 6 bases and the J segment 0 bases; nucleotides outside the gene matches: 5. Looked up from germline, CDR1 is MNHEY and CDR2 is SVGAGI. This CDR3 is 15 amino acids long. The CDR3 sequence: CASSYGQDSGNTIYF. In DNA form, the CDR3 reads TGTGCCAGCAGCTATGGACAGGACTCTGGAAACACCATATATTTT.

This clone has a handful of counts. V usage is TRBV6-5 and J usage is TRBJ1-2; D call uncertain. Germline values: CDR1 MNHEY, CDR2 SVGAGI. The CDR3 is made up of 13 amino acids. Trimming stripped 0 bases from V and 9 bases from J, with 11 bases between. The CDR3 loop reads CASSYSSFHRYTF. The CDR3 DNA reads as TGTGCCAGCAGTTACTCGTCGTTCCACCGCTACACCTTC.

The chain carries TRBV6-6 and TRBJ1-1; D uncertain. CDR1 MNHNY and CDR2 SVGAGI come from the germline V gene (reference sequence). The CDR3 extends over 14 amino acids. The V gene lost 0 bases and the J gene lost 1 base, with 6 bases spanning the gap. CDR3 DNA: TGTGCCAGCAGTTACTCCACAGCGAACACTGAAGCTTTCTTT. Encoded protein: CASSYSTANTEAFF.

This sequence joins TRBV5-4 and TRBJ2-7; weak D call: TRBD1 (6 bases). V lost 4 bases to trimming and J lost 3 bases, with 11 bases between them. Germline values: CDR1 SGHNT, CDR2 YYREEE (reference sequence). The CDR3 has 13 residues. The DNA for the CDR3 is TGTGCCAGCAGCCAAAAGGGGGACTACGAGCAGTACTTC. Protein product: CASSQKGDYEQYF.

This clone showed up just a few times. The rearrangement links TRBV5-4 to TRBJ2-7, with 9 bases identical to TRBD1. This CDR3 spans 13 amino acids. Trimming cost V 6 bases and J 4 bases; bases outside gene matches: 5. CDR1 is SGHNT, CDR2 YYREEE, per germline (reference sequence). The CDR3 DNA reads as TGTGCCAGCATCGACAGGGGGTCGTACGAGCAGTACTTC. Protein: CASIDRGSYEQYF.

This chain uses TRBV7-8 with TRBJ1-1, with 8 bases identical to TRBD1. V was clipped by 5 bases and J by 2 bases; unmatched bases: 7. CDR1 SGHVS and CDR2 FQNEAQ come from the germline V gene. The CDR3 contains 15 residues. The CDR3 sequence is CASSPPGTGNTEAFF. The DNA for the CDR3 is TGTGCCAGCAGCCCGCCGGGGACAGGCAACACTGAAGCTTTCTTT.

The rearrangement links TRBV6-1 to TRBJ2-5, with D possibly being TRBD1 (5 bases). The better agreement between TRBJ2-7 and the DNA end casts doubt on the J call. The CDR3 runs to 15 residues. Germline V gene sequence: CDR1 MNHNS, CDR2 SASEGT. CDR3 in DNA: TGTGCCAGCACTCGATGGGAAGGGGTAAGCGACGAGCAGTACTTC. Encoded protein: CASTRWEGVSDEQYF.

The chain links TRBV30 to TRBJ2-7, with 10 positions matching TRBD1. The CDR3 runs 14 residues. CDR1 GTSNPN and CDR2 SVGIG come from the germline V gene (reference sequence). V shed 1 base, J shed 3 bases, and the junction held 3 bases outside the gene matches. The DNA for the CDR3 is TGTGCCTGGAGTGACGACAGGGGGCACTACGAGCAGTACTTC. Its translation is CAWSDDRGHYEQYF.

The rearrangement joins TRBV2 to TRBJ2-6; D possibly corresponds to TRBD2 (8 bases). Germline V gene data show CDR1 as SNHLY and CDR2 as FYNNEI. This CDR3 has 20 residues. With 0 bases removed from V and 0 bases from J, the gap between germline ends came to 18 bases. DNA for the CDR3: TGTGCCAGCAGTGAAGCGCGGGGGGACAGTTATAACTCTGGGGCCAACGTCCTGACTTTC. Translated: CASSEARGDSYNSGANVLTF. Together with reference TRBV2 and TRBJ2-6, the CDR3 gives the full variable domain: EPEVTQTPSHQVTQMGQEVILRCVPISNHLYFYWYRQILGQKVEFLVSFYNNEISEKSEIFDDQFSVERPDGSNFTLKIRSTKLEDSAMYFCASSEARGDSYNSGANVLTFGAGSRLTVL.

The CDR3 here is CASSLVGTGKNIQYF. In nucleotides, the CDR3 is TGTGCCAGCAGCTTAGTCGGGACAGGGAAAAACATTCAGTACTTC. The chain employs TRBV7-2 and TRBJ2-4; 9 nucleotides align to TRBD1. Trimming at V came to 1 base and at J to 4 bases, leaving 2 bases not matched to a gene. The CDR3 has 15 amino acids. Per the germline V gene, CDR1 is SGHTA and CDR2 is FQGNSA.

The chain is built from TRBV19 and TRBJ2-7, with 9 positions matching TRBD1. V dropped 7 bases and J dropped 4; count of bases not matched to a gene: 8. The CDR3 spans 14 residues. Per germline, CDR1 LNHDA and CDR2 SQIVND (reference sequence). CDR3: CASNQPGQGYEQYF. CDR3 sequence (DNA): TGTGCCAGTAATCAACCGGGACAGGGATACGAGCAGTACTTC.

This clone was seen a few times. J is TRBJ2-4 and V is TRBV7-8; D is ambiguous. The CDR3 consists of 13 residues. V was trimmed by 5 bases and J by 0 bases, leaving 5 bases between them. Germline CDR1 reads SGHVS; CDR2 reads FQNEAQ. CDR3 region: CASSLSAKNIQYF. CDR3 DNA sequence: TGTGCCAGCAGCCTCTCAGCCAAAAACATTCAGTACTTC. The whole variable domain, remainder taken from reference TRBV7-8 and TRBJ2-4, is GAGVSQSPRYKVAKRGQDVALRCDPISGHVSLFWYQQALGQGPEFLTYFQNEAQLDKSGLPSDRFFAERPEGSVSTLKIQRTQQEDSAVYLCASSLSAKNIQYFGAGTRLSVL.

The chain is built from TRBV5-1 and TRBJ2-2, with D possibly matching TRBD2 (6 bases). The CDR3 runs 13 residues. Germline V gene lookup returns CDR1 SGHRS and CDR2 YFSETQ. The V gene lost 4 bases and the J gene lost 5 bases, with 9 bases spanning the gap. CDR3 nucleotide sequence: TGCGCCAGCAGCCCGGAGGGGACCGGGGAGCTGTTTTTT. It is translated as CASSPEGTGELFF.

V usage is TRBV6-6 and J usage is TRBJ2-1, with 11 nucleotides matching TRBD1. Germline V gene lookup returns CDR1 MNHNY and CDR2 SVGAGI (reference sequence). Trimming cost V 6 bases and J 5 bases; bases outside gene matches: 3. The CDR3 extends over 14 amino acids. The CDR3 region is CASRDRGPNNEQFF. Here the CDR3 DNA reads TGTGCCAGCAGGGACAGGGGGCCTAACAATGAGCAGTTCTTC.

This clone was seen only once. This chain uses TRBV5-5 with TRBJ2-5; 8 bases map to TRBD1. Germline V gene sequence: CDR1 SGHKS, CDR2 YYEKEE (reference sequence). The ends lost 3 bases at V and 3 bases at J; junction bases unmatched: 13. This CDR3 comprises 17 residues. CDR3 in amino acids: CASSSDFFRGPEETQYF. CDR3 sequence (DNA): TGTGCCAGCAGCTCGGATTTCTTCAGGGGGCCGGAAGAGACCCAGTACTTC.

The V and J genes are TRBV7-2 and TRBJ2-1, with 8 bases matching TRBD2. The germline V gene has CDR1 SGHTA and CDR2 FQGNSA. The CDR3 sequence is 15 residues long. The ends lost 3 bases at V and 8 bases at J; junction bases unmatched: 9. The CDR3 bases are TGTGCCAGCAGCTTTCCCGGACCCGGGGGGGATGAGCAGTTCTTC. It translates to CASSFPGPGGDEQFF.

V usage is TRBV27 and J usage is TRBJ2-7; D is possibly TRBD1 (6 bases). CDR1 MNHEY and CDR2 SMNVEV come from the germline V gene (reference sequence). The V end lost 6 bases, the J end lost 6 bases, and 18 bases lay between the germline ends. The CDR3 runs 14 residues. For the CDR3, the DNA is TGTGCCAGCAGCCCAGCAGGGGCTGTCGTCGAGCAGTACTTC. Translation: CASSPAGAVVEQYF.

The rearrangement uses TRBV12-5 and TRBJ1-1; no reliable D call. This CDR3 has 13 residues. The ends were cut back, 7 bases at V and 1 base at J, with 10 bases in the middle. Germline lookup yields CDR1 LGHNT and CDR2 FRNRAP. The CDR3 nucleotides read TGTGCTAGTGTAGGGCAGCCGAACACTGAAGCTTTCTTT. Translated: CASVGQPNTEAFF.

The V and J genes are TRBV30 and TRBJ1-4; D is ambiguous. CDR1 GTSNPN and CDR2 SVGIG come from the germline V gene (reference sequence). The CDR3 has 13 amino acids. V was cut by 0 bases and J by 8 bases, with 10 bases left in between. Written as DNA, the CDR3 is TGTGCCTGGAGTGTACGGACGGCCGAAAAACTGTTTTTT. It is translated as CAWSVRTAEKLFF. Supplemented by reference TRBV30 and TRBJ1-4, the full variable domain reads SQTIHQWPATLVQPVGSPLSLECTVEGTSNPNLYWYRQAAGRGLQLLFYSVGIGQISSEVPQNLSASRPQDRQFILSSKKLLLSDSGFYLCAWSVRTAEKLFFGSGTQLSVL.

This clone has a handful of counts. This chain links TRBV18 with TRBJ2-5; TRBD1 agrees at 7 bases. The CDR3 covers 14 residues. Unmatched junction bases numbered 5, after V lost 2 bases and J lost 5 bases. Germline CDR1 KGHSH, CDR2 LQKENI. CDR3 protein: CASSPGQAYETQYF. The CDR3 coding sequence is TGTGCCAGCTCACCAGGACAGGCTTATGAGACCCAGTACTTC. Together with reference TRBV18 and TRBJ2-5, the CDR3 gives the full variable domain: NAGVMQNPRHLVRRRGQEARLRCSPMKGHSHVYWYRQLPEEGLKFMVYLQKENIIDESGMPKERFSAEFPKEGPSILRIQQVVRGDSAAYFCASSPGQAYETQYFGPGTRLLVL.

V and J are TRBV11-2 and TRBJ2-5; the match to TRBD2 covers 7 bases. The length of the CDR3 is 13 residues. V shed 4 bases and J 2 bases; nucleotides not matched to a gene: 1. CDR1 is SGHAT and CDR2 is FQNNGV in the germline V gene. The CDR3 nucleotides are TGTGCCAGCAGCTGGCGGGGGCAAGAGACCCAGTACTTC. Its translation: CASSWRGQETQYF.

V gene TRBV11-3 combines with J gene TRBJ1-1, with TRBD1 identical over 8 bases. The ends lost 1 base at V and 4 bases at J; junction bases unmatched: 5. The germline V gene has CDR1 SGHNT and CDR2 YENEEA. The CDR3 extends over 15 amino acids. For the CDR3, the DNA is TGTGCCAGCAGCTTAGGGCAGGGGGCGGCCACTGAAGCTTTCTTT. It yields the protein CASSLGQGAATEAFF.

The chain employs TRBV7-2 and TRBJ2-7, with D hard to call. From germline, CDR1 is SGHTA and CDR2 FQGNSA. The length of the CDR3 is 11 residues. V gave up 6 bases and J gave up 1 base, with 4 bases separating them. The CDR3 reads CASRYSYEQYV. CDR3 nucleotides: TGTGCCAGCAGATATTCCTACGAGCAGTACGTC.

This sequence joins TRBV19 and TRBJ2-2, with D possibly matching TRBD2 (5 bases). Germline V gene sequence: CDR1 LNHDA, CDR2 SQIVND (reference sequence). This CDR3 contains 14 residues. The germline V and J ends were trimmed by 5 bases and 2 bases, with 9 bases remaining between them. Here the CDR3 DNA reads TGTGCCAGTAGTCCGAGCGGAAACACCGGGGAGCTGTTTTTT. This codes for CASSPSGNTGELFF.

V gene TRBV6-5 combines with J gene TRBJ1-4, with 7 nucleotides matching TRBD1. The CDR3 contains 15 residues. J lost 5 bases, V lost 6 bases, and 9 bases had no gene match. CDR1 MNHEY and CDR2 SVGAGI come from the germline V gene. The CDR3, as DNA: TGTGCCAGCAGCGATCGGCCAGGGGGGAATGAAAAACTGTTTTTT. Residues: CASSDRPGGNEKLFF.

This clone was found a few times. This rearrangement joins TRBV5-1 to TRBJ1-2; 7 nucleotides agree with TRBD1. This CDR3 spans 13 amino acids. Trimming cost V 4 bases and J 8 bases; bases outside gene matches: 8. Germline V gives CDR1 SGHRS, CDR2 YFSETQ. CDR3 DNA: TGCGCCAGCAGCCCGGAGGGGGCGGGGGGCTACACCTTC. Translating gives CASSPEGAGGYTF.